These 22 T cell receptor beta chains were all obtained from the same sample, sequenced in a study of cytomegalovirus exposure and HLA in healthy donors. 60 Vbeta and 13 Jbeta primers were used in PCR. The method was immunoSEQ multiplex PCR; TCRdb's version includes in-frame clones alone and lacks a portion of them. Of about 31,000 clones in the sample, about two thirds are singletons; the top ten hold over 9%. The sequenced sample was PBMCs. These receptor sequences come from a man aged 35 to 55 in good health and CMV-seropositive.

The chain is built from TRBV7-9 and TRBJ1-6; 10 nucleotides agree with TRBD1. CDR3 length: 15 residues. Germline loops: CDR1 SEHNR, CDR2 FQNEAQ (reference sequence). V was clipped by 5 bases and J by 7 bases; unmatched bases: 5. CDR3 in DNA: TGTGCCAGCAGCCTGAAGGACAGGGGGAATTCACCCCTCCACTTT. Its protein is CASSLKDRGNSPLHF.

This clone turned up a few times. The chain carries TRBV6-1 and TRBJ2-7; 9 nucleotides match TRBD2. Germline V gene sequence: CDR1 MNHNS, CDR2 SASEGT. This CDR3 has 15 residues. The J segment lost 1 base and the V segment lost 3 bases, leaving 4 bases of the junction unmatched. The CDR3 spells CASSDLAGESYEQYF. The CDR3, as DNA: TGTGCCAGCAGTGACTTAGCGGGGGAGTCCTACGAGCAGTACTTC.

This clone was found once. J is TRBJ1-2 and V is TRBV29-1, with D maybe TRBD1 (5 bases). Germline V CDR1 and CDR2: SQVTM, ANQGSEA. The CDR3 spans 11 residues. The V gene lost 6 bases and the J gene lost 3 bases, with 8 bases spanning the gap. In DNA form, the CDR3 reads TGCAGCGTCGGGGGGGACTATGGCTACACCTTC. Translating gives CSVGGDYGYTF.

The gene calls are TRBV18 and TRBJ2-1, with D tentatively TRBD1 (5 bases). CDR3 size: 14 residues. Trimming left V 2 bases short and J 4 bases short, with 9 bases between. Germline V gene data show CDR1 as KGHSH and CDR2 as LQKENI. The CDR3 coding sequence is TGTGCCAGCTCACCAAGTCAGGGTTACAATGAGCAGTTCTTC. Translating gives CASSPSQGYNEQFF. Full variable domain (missing parts from reference TRBV18 and TRBJ2-1): NAGVMQNPRHLVRRRGQEARLRCSPMKGHSHVYWYRQLPEEGLKFMVYLQKENIIDESGMPKERFSAEFPKEGPSILRIQQVVRGDSAAYFCASSPSQGYNEQFFGPGTRLTVL.

The chain employs TRBV19 and TRBJ2-1, with D possibly being TRBD2 (6 bases). This CDR3 region has 11 residues. The ends were cut back, 5 bases at V and 16 bases at J, with 15 bases in the middle. CDR1 LNHDA and CDR2 SQIVND come from the germline V gene (reference sequence). The CDR3 DNA follows: TGTGCCAGTAGTGGGGCGGGACTCCCCTTCTTC. Its protein product is CASSGAGLPFF.

This chain links TRBV6-1 with TRBJ1-2, with TRBD1 identical over 9 bases. CDR1 and CDR2 (germline): MNHNS, SASEGT. The trim removed 0 bases at V and 2 bases at J, leaving 4 bases unmatched. This CDR3 is 16 amino acids long. CDR3 loop: CASSEAPGQGNYGYTF. The CDR3 DNA is TGTGCCAGCAGTGAAGCGCCGGGACAGGGAAACTATGGCTACACCTTC.

The chain is built from TRBV14 and TRBJ2-7; 7 bases line up with TRBD2. Germline assignment: CDR1 SGHDN and CDR2 FVKESK. The CDR3 totals 14 residues. J gave up 3 bases and V 4 bases, and 6 bases lay outside the gene matches. CDR3 DNA: TGTGCCAGCAGCCCCCTGGGGGGGTACTACGAGCAGTACTTC. Protein: CASSPLGGYYEQYF.

This chain's CDR3 is CASRAQGGTSEKLFF. In DNA, the CDR3 is TGTGCCAGCAGAGCCCAGGGGGGCACGAGTGAAAAACTGTTTTTT. The chain has TRBV2 and TRBJ1-4, with 7 bases matching TRBD1. This CDR3 is 15 amino acids long. J gave up 7 bases and V 6 bases, and 11 bases lay outside the gene matches. Germline V gene data show CDR1 as SNHLY and CDR2 as FYNNEI.

The chain links TRBV29-1 to TRBJ2-7, with D possibly TRBD2 on 5 matching bases. The CDR3 covers 12 residues. The germline V gene has CDR1 SQVTM and CDR2 ANQGSEA. V lost 5 bases, J lost 0 bases, and 8 bases lay in between. The chain's CDR3 is CSVKDSSYEQYF. CDR3 coding DNA: TGCAGCGTTAAGGACTCCTCCTACGAGCAGTACTTC.

The genes are TRBV13 and TRBJ2-7; D perhaps matches TRBD1 (5 bases). Germline values: CDR1 PRHDT, CDR2 FYEKMQ (reference sequence). The CDR3 covers 13 residues. V lost 5 bases to trimming and J lost 3 bases, with 11 bases between them. The CDR3 DNA is TGTGCCAGCAGCCCTAGGGGCAACTACGAGCAGTACTTC. Translation gives CASSPRGNYEQYF.

This clone was recorded only once. This rearrangement joins TRBV5-5 to TRBJ1-3, with TRBD1 matching 10 bases. With 2 bases clipped from V and 6 bases from J, the junction kept 2 bases outside the gene matches. The CDR3 extends over 14 amino acids. In germline, CDR1 is SGHKS, CDR2 YYEKEE (reference sequence). Here the CDR3 reads CASSFGTGANTIYF. CDR3 nucleotide sequence: TGTGCCAGCAGCTTCGGGACAGGGGCAAACACCATATATTTT.

This chain links TRBV4-1 with TRBJ2-2, with D possibly TRBD2 on 6 matching bases. Germline V gene sequence: CDR1 MGHRA, CDR2 YSYEKL. V was cut by 0 bases and J by 6 bases, with 8 bases left in between. The CDR3 extends over 14 amino acids. This chain's CDR3 is CASSQDRGSGELFF. The DNA of the CDR3 is TGCGCCAGCAGCCAAGATCGGGGGTCCGGGGAGCTGTTTTTT.

The genes are TRBV20-1 and TRBJ1-1; D is unclear. V was cut by 5 bases and J by 1 base, with 5 bases left in between. The CDR3 consists of 11 residues. From germline, CDR1 is DFQATT and CDR2 SNEGSKA (reference sequence). The CDR3 region is CSAHRNTEAFF. In nucleotides, the CDR3 is TGCAGTGCTCACAGGAACACTGAAGCTTTCTTT.

The CDR3 region is CASSLPETRTDTQYF. The CDR3 coding sequence is TGTGCCAGCAGTCTACCAGAGACTAGGACAGATACGCAGTATTTT. The chain carries TRBV28 and TRBJ2-3; D is perhaps TRBD2 (6 bases). V was cut by 5 bases and J by 3 bases, with 15 bases left in between. CDR3 length: 15 amino acids. Per germline, CDR1 MDHEN and CDR2 SYDVKM.

This chain joins TRBV19 and TRBJ2-3, with TRBD1 matching over 7 bases. The V segment lost 6 bases and the J segment 2 bases; nucleotides outside the gene matches: 8. In germline, CDR1 is LNHDA, CDR2 SQIVND (reference sequence). This CDR3 contains 15 residues. The chain's CDR3 is CASSLQGHPTDTQYF. DNA for the CDR3: TGTGCCAGTAGCCTACAGGGGCACCCCACAGATACGCAGTATTTT.

The rearrangement uses TRBV30 and TRBJ1-1, with D unresolved. Trimming stripped 0 bases from V and 5 bases from J, with 10 bases between. Germline CDR1 is GTSNPN and CDR2 is SVGIG (reference sequence). This CDR3 spans 13 amino acids. This chain's CDR3 is CAWSVGLRTEAFF. As DNA, the CDR3 is TGTGCCTGGAGTGTTGGCTTGCGGACTGAAGCTTTCTTT. The whole variable domain, filled in from reference TRBV30 and TRBJ1-1, reads SQTIHQWPATLVQPVGSPLSLECTVEGTSNPNLYWYRQAAGRGLQLLFYSVGIGQISSEVPQNLSASRPQDRQFILSSKKLLLSDSGFYLCAWSVGLRTEAFFGQGTRLTVV.

The J gene is TRBJ1-1, the V gene TRBV7-8; 12 nucleotides align to TRBD1. From germline, CDR1 is SGHVS and CDR2 FQNEAQ. The CDR3 has 15 residues. J lost 7 bases, V lost 5 bases, and 8 bases had no gene match. CDR3 protein: CASSPRDRGQSEAFF. The CDR3 DNA follows: TGTGCCAGCAGCCCCCGGGACAGGGGGCAGAGTGAAGCTTTCTTT.

This clone was detected only once. The chain joins TRBV7-9 to TRBJ2-7; 8 bases fit TRBD2. The germline gives CDR1 SEHNR, CDR2 FQNEAQ (reference sequence). The J segment lost 6 bases and the V segment lost 2 bases, leaving 15 bases of the junction unmatched. CDR3 size: 17 residues. This chain's CDR3 is CASSLPAGDAVPGEQYF. CDR3 in DNA: TGTGCCAGCAGCTTACCAGCGGGGGATGCCGTCCCGGGCGAGCAGTACTTC.

The V and J genes are TRBV5-4 and TRBJ2-7, with 9 bases matching TRBD1. The V segment lost 3 bases and the J segment 4 bases; nucleotides outside the gene matches: 8. Germline loops: CDR1 SGHNT, CDR2 YYREEE (reference sequence). This CDR3 is built from 15 residues. CDR3: CASSSGTGQRYEQYF. For the CDR3, the DNA is TGTGCCAGCAGCTCCGGGACAGGGCAAAGGTACGAGCAGTACTTC.

The chain joins TRBV27 to TRBJ2-1; 11 bases fit TRBD1. Germline V gives CDR1 MNHEY, CDR2 SMNVEV (reference sequence). The CDR3 is made up of 14 amino acids. With V trimmed by 3 bases and J by 5 bases, 0 bases remained unmatched. For the CDR3, the DNA is TGTGCCAGCAGTTTGGGACAGGGGGACAATGAGCAGTTCTTC. This translates into CASSLGQGDNEQFF.

The chain uses TRBV5-4 and TRBJ2-1; 7 bases are a match to TRBD1. V was clipped by 4 bases and J by 7 bases; unmatched bases: 5. There are 13 residues in the CDR3. The V gene's germline CDR1 is SGHNT and CDR2 YYREEE (reference sequence). The CDR3 region has the DNA TGTGCCAGCAGCCCCGACAGGGCAAATGAGCAGTTCTTC. It encodes CASSPDRANEQFF.

This chain joins TRBV4-2 and TRBJ1-3; D gene ambiguous. From germline, CDR1 is LGHNA and CDR2 YNFKEQ. V was cut by 0 bases and J by 0 bases, with 9 bases left in between. This CDR3 is built from 16 residues. CDR3 amino acids: CASSQETVSSGNTIYF. CDR3 nucleotides: TGTGCCAGCAGCCAAGAAACCGTGAGCTCTGGAAACACCATATATTTT.